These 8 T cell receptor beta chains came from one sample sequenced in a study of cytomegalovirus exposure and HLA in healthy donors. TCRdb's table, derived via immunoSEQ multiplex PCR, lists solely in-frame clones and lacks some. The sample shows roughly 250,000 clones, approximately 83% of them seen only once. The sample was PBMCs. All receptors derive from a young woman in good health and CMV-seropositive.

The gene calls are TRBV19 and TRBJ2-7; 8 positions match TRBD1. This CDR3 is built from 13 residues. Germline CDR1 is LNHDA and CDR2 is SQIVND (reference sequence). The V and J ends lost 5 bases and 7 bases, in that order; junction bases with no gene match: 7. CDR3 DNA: TGTGCCAGTAGTGCCCGACAGGGGTATGAGCAGTACTTC. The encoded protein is CASSARQGYEQYF.

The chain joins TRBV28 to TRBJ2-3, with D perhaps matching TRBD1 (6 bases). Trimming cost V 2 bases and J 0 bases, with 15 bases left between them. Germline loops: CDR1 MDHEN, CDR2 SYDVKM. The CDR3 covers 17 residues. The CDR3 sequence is CASSLRRTATSTDTQYF. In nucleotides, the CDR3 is TGTGCCAGCAGTTTAAGGAGGACAGCGACGAGCACAGATACGCAGTATTTT.

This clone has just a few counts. In nucleotides, the CDR3 is TGCAGCGTGTCCAGTCAACTCGGGTTCGGGGAGCTGTTTTTT. Its protein is CSVSSQLGFGELFF. The rearrangement joins TRBV29-1 to TRBJ2-2; unclear D gene. The V end lost 6 bases, the J end lost 7 bases, and 18 bases lay between the germline ends. The germline CDR1 and CDR2 sequences are SQVTM and ANQGSEA. The CDR3 covers 14 residues.

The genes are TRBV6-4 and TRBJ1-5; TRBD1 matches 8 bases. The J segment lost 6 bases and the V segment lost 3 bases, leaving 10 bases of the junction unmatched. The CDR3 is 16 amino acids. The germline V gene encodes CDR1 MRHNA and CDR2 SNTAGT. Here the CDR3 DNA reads TGTGCCAGCAGTGAACATCCCACAGGGGGTGGTCAGCCCCAGCATTTT. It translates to CASSEHPTGGGQPQHF.

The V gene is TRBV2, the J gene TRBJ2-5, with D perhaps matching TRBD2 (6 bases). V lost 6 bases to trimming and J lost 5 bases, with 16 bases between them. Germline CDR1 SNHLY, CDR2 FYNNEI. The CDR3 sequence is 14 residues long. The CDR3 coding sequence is TGTGCCAGCAGCCGACTAGTCGGAGGGGAGACCCAGTACTTC. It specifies CASSRLVGGETQYF.

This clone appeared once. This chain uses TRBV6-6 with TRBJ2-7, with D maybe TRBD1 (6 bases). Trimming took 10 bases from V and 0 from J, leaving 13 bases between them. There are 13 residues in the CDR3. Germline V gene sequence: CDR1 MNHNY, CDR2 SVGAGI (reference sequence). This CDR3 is CATRGTLSYEQYF. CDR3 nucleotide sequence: TGTGCCACCAGGGGCACCCTCTCCTACGAGCAGTACTTC.

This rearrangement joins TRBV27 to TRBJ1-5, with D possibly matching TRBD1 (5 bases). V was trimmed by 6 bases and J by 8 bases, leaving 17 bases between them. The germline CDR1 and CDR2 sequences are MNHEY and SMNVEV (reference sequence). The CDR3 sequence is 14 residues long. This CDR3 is CASRRTGLEKPQHF. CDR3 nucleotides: TGTGCCAGCAGACGAACAGGCCTCGAGAAGCCCCAGCATTTT.

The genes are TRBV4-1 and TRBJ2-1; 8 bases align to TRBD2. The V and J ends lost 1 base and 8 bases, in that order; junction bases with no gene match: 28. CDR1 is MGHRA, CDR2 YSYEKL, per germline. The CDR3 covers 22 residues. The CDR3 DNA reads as TGCGCCAGCAGCCAAGTACCCCTCTCGGCGCCCGAACGGGAGGGCCGAGGCGATGAGCAGTTCTTC. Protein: CASSQVPLSAPEREGRGDEQFF.